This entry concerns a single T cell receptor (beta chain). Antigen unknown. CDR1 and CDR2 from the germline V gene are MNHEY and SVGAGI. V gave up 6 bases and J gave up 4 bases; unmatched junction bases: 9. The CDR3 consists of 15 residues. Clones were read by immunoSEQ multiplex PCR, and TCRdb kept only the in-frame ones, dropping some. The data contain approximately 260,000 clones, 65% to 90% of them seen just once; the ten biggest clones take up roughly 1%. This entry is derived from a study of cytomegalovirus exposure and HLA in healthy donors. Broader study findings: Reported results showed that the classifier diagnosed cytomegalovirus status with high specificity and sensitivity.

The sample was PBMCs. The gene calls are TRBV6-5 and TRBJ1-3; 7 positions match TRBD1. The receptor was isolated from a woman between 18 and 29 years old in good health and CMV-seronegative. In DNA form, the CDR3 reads TGTGCCAGCAGCCGAGGGGGCGCCCCGGGAAACACCATATATTTT. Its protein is CASSRGGAPGNTIYF.